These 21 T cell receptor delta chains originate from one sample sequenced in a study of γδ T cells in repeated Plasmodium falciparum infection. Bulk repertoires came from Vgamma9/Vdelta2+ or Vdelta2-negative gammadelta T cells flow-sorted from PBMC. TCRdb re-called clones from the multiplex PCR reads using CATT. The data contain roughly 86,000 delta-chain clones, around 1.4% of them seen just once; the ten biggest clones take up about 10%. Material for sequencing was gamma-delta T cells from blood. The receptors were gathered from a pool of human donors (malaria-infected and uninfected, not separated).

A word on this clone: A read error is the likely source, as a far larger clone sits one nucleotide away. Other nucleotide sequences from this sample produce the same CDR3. CDR3 sequence: CALGELIGSDKLIF. The CDR3, as DNA: TGTGCTCTTGGGGAGCTCATCGGGTCCGATAAACTCATCTTT. The gene calls are TRDV1 and TRDJ1, with no clear D. The J gene is absent in TCRdb and was assigned here via DNA matching to germline. Germline CDR1 and CDR2: TSWWSYY and QGS. V lost 3 bases, J lost 3 bases, and 11 bases lay in between. CDR3 size: 14 residues.

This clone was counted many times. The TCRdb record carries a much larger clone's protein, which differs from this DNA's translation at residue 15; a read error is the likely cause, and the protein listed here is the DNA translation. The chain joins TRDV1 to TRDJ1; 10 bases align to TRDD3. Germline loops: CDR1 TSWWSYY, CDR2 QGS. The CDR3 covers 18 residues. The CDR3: CALGELSVMGDTTDELIF. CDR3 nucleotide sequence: TGTGCTCTTGGGGAACTTTCAGTCATGGGGGATACAACCGATGAACTCATCTTT.

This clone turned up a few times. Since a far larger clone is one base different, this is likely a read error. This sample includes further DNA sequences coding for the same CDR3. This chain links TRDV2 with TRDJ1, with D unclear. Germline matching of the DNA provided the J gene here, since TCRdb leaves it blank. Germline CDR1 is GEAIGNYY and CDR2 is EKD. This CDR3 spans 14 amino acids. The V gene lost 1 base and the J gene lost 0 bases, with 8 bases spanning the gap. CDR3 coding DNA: TGTGCCTGTGACACTGGGCGTGACACCGATAAACTCATCTTT. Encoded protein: CACDTGRDTDKLIF.

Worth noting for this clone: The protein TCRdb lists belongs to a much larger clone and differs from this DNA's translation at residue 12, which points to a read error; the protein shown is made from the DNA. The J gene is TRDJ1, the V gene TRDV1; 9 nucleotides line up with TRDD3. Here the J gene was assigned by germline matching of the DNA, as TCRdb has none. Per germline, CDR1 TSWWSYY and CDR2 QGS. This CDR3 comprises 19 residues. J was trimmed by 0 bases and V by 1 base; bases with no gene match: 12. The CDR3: CALGEPATLGDLNTDKLIF. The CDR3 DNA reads TGTGCTCTTGGGGAACCCGCCACCCTGGGGGATCTGAACACCGATAAACTCATCTTT.

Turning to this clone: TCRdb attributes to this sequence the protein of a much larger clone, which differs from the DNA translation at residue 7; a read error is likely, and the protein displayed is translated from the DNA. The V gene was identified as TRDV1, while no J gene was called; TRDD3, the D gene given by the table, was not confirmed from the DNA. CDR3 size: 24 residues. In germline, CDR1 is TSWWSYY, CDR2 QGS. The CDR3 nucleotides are TGTGCTCTTGGGGAAAATGGAAGGTTTCCCCATCAGTACTGGGGGATACCTGTGACAGCACAACTTTTCTTT. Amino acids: CALGENGRFPHQYWGIPVTAQLFF.

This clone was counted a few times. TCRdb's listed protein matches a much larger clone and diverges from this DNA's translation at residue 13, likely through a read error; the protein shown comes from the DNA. This CDR3 is CALGESKNEGAPPLPYTDKLIF. CDR3 nucleotides: TGTGCTCTTGGGGAATCTAAAAATGAGGGGGCGCCACCCCTACCTTACACCGATAAACTCATCTTT. J is TRDJ1 and V is TRDV1; TRDD2 or TRDD3 may be the D gene (5 bases each). No J gene was available from TCRdb, and it was assigned here by a germline match of the DNA. Per germline, CDR1 TSWWSYY and CDR2 QGS. V shed 2 bases and J shed 0 bases, with 31 bases lying between them. The CDR3 runs 22 residues.

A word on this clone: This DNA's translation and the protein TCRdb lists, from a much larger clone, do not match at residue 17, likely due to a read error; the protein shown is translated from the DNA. CDR3: CACDTSTGGYAWDTRQIFF. CDR3 coding DNA: TGTGCCTGTGACACCAGTACTGGGGGATACGCCTGGGACACCCGACAGATATTTTTC. The chain carries TRDV2 and TRDJ3; 13 bases agree with TRDD3. The CDR3 loop spans 19 amino acids. CDR1 and CDR2 from the germline V gene are GEAIGNYY and EKD.

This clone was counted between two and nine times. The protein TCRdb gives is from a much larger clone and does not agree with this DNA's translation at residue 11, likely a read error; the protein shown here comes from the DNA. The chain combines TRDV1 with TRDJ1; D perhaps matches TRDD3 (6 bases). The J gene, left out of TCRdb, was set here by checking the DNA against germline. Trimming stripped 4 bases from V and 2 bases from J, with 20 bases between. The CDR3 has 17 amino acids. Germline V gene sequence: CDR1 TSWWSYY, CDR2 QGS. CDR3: CALGAEGGTPSTDKLIF. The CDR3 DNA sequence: TGTGCTCTTGGGGCCGAAGGGGGGACCCCGAGTACCGATAAACTCATCTTT.

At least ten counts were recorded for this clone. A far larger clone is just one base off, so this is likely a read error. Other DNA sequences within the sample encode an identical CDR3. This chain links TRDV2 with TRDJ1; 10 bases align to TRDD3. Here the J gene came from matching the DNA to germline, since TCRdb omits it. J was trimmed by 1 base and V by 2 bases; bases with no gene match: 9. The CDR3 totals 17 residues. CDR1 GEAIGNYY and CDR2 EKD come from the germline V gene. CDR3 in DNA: TGTGCCTGTGACAGTTTGCTGGGGGATATATCCACCGATAAACTCATCTTT. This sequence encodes CACDSLLGDISTDKLIF.

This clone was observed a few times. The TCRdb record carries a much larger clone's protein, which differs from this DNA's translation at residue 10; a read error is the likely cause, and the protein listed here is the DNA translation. The CDR3: CACDPLGEVADKLIF. CDR3 nucleotide sequence: TGTGCCTGTGATCCACTGGGGGAGGTGGCCGATAAACTCATCTTT. The chain combines TRDV2 with TRDJ1, with TRDD3 identical over 9 bases. TCRdb carries no J gene annotation; the J gene was assigned here by matching the DNA with germline. Losses at the gene ends were 4 bases for V and 3 bases for J; bases not matched to a gene: 8. The CDR3 contains 15 residues. CDR1 and CDR2 from the germline V gene are GEAIGNYY and EKD.

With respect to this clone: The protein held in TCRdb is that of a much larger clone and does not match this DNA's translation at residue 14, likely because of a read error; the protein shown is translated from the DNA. Here the CDR3 DNA reads TGTGCCTGTGACGGGATGGGGGATACCCCCCTCGATAAACCCATCTTT. It is translated as CACDGMGDTPLDKPIF. V gene TRDV2 was called; the J gene was not; the D call in the table, TRDD3, was not verified against the DNA. Germline V gives CDR1 GEAIGNYY, CDR2 EKD. The CDR3 covers 16 residues.

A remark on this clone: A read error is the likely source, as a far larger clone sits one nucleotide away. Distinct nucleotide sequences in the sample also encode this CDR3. The CDR3 loop is CALPKSPFYHWGRTNRDKLIF. The CDR3, as DNA: TGTGCCCTGCCCAAGTCCCCGTTCTACCACTGGGGGAGGACTAATCGCGATAAACTCATCTTT. This chain connects TRDV3 to TRDJ1, with 9 bases matching TRDD3. No J gene was available from TCRdb, and it was assigned here by a germline match of the DNA. V lost 5 bases to trimming and J lost 4 bases; unmatched junction nucleotides: 32. The germline gives CDR1 TVYSNPD, CDR2 GDNSRS (reference sequence). The CDR3 covers 21 residues.

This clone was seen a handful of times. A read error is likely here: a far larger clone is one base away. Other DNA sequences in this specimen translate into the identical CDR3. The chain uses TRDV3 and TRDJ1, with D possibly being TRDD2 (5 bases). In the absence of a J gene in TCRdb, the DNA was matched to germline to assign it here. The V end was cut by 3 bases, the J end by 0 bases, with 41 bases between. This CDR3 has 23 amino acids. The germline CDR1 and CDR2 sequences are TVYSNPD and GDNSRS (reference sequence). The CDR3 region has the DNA TGTGCCTTCGCCCTGATTCTCATGCCTTCTAGTCTCGGGTGGACTCCGTACACCGATAAACTCATCTTT. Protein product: CAFALILMPSSLGWTPYTDKLIF.

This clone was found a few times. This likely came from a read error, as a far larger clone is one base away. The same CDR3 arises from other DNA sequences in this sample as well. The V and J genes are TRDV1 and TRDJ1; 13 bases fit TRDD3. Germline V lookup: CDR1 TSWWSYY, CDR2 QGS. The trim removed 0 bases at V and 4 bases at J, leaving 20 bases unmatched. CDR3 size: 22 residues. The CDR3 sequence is CALGELVDGFYWGIRMCDKLIF. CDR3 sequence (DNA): TGTGCTCTTGGGGAACTAGTAGACGGATTTTACTGGGGGATACGCATGTGCGATAAACTCATCTTT.

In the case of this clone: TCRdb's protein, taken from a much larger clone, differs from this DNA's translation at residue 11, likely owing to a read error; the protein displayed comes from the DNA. In nucleotides, the CDR3 is TGTGCCTGTGACACCGTGGGGGATACAGCACCACTCTTCTTT. Its protein product is CACDTVGDTAPLFF. This chain joins TRDV2 and TRDJ2; TRDD3 matches at 10 bases. The J gene was not available in TCRdb and was assigned here by matching the DNA to germline segments. The CDR3 length is 14 residues. CDR1 is GEAIGNYY and CDR2 is EKD in the germline V gene.

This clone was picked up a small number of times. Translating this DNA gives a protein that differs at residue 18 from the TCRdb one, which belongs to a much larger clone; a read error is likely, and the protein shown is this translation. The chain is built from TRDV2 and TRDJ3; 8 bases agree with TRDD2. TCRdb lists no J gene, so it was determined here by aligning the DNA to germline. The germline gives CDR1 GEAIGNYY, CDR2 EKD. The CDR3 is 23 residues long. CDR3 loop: CACDDGGLPSRGTSSWDARQMFF. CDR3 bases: TGTGCCTGTGACGATGGGGGCCTTCCTAGCCGGGGGACGAGCTCCTGGGACGCCCGACAGATGTTTTTC.

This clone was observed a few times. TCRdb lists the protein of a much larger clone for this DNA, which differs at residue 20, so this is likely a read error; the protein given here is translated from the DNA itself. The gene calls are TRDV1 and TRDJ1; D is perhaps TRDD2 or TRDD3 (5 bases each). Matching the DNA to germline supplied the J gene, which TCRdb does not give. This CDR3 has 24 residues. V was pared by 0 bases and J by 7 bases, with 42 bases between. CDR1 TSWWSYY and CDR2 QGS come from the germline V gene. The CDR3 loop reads CALGELDKGKKSLSLLTQSGKLIF. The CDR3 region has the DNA TGTGCTCTTGGGGAACTAGATAAGGGGAAGAAGAGCCTATCCCTTCTCACACAGAGCGGTAAACTCATCTTT.

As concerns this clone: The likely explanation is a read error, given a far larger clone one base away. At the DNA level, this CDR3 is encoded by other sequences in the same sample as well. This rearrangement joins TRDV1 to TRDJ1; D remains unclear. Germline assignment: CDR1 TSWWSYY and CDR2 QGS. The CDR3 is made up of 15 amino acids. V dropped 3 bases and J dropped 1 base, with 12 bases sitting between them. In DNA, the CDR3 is TGTGCTCTTGGGGAGCTGTCCCTAACCACCGATAAACTCATCTTT. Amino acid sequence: CALGELSLTTDKLIF.

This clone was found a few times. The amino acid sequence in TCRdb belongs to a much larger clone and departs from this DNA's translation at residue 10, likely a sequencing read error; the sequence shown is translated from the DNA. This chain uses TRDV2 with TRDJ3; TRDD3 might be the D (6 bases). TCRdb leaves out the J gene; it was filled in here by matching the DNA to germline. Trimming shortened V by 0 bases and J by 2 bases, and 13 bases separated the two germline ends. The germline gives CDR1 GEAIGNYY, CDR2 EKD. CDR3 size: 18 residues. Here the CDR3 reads CACDTVTGNPWDTRQMFF. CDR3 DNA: TGTGCCTGTGACACCGTAACTGGGAATCCCTGGGACACCCGACAGATGTTTTTC.

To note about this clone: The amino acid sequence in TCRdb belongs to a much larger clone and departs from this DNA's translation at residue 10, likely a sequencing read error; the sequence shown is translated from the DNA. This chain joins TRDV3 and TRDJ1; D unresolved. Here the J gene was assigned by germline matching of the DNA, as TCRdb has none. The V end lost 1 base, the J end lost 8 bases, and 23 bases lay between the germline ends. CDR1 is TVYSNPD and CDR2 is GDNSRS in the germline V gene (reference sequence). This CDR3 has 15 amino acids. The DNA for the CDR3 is TGTGCCTTTATCTCACGTATCACTCGAGAGGGAAAACTCATCTTT. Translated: CAFISRITREGKLIF.

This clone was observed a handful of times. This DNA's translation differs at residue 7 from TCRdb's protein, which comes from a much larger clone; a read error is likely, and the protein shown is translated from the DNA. Here the CDR3 reads CALGEPPQDFYWGMCDKLIF. In nucleotides, the CDR3 is TGTGCTCTTGGGGAACCTCCCCAGGATTTTTACTGGGGGATGTGCGATAAACTCATCTTT. The V call is TRDV1, the J call TRDJ1; 10 bases agree with TRDD3. Germline V CDR1 and CDR2: TSWWSYY, QGS. The CDR3 contains 20 residues. V lost 1 base to trimming and J lost 4 bases; unmatched junction nucleotides: 18.